This T cell receptor beta chain was documented in a study of T cells in localized non-small cell lung cancer. V gave up 2 bases and J gave up 1 base; unmatched junction bases: 8. The CDR3 is 19 amino acids. Germline lookup yields CDR1 SGHTA and CDR2 FQGNSA. Method: immunoSEQ multiplex PCR; TCRdb's copy keeps in-frame clones and lacks some. Of approximately 40,000 clones in the sample, around 87% were seen once. This TCR was recovered from a man aged 18 to 49 with stage I lung adenocarcinoma. The V call is TRBV7-2, the J call TRBJ2-4, with 13 nucleotides matching TRBD2. The material was peripheral blood, obtained before any cancer treatment. The CDR3 spells CASSLTSGGASEAKNIQYF. CDR3 in DNA: TGTGCCAGCAGCTTAACTAGCGGGGGGGCGAGTGAGGCCAAAAACATTCAGTACTTC.